This T cell receptor (beta chain) was captured by sequencing in a study of OX40 agonist ivuxolimab in advanced cancers. Turning to the study itself: Patients received ivuxolimab, an intravenous treatment, every 2 weeks at 0.01 to 10 mg/kg. Partial responses were observed in three patients, of whom one had hepatocellular carcinoma and two had cutaneous melanoma.

Using immunoSEQ multiplex PCR, the repertoire was profiled, and TCRdb retains in-frame clones only, with some absent. The sample includes about 92,000 clones, roughly 80% of them seen just once. The germline V gene encodes CDR1 MNHEY and CDR2 SMNVEV (reference sequence). The length of the CDR3 is 13 residues. Trimming left V 5 bases short and J 6 bases short, with 14 bases between. The chain recombines TRBV27 with TRBJ2-7, with a weak D call TRBD1 (5 bases). Sequencing used CD4+ or CD8+ T cells sorted from blood, obtained in a trial of the OX40 agonist ivuxolimab. This TCR came from an adult with an advanced solid tumor such as melanoma, head and neck, liver or kidney cancer. The DNA for the CDR3 is TGTGCCAGCAGTCCTAGGGGTTTGGGCGAGCAGTACTTC. This encodes CASSPRGLGEQYF.